This T cell receptor beta chain was obtained from a study of cytomegalovirus exposure and HLA in healthy donors. Regarding the study as a whole: TCR beta chains associated with HLA were, in a later analysis, more clonally expanded than equally common others.

PCR employed 60 Vbeta and 13 Jbeta primers. Per the study methods: Approximately 83 million unique TCR beta chains, about 12 million shared, were counted in a later analysis. The assay was immunoSEQ multiplex PCR, and TCRdb's table has in-frame clones only and misses some. The DNA gave D and trimming, while V, J and clone size come from that table. The sample lists about 210,000 clones, 82% occurring once. About this clone itself: Its target is not known.

The CDR3 is 17 residues long. V shed 0 bases and J 5 bases; nucleotides not matched to a gene: 9. The germline V gene encodes CDR1 MNHEY and CDR2 SMNVEV (reference sequence). The J gene is TRBJ2-5, the V gene TRBV27; 10 positions match TRBD2. What was sequenced was PBMCs. This TCR was recovered from a man aged 40-49 years in good health and CMV-seropositive. The CDR3 DNA reads as TGTGCCAGCAGTTTATCTTCTAGCGGGGGCGGCGGGGAGACCCAGTACTTC. Encoded protein: CASSLSSSGGGGETQYF.